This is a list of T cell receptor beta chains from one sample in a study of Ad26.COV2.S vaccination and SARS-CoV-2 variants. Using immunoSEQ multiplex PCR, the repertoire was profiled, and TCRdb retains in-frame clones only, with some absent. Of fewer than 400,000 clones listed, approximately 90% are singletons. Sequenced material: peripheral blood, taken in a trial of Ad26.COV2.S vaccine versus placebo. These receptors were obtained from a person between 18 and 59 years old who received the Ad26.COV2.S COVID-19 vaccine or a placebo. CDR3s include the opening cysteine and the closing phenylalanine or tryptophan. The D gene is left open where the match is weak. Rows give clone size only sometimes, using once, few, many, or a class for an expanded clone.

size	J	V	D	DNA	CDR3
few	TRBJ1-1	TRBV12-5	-	TGTGCTAGTGCGGCACTACCCACTGAAGCTTTCTTT	CASAALPTEAFF
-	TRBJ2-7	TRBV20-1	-	TGCAGTGCCTTGAGAGTGCCGGAGCAGTACTTC	CSALRVPEQYF
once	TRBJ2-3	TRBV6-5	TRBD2	TGTGCCAGCAGGGCACTAGCGGGAGTGGGGGATACGCAGTATTTT	CASRALAGVGDTQYF
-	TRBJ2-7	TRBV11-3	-	TGTGCCAGCAGCTTAGTAGGCGGTGGCGAGCAGTACTTC	CASSLVGGGEQYF
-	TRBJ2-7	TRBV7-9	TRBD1	TGTGCCAGCAGTAGGGACAGACCTTACGAGCAGTACTTC	CASSRDRPYEQYF
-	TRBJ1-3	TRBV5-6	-	TGTGCCAGCAGCCCGAGCGGCTCGGGAAACACCATATATTTT	CASSPSGSGNTIYF
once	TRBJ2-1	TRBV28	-	TGTGCCAGCAGCTACGGGCCTTTATTTCTCTTC	CASSYGPLFLF
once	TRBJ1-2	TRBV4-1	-	TGCGCCAGCAGCCAAGCAGGGGTCTATGGCTACACCTTC	CASSQAGVYGYTF
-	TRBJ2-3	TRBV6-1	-	TGTGCCAGCAGTGAATGGGGTGCGGGGCAGAGCACAGATACGCAGTATTTT	CASSEWGAGQSTDTQYF
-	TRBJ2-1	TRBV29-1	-	TGCAGCGCTCTTCCCGGAGGGGGCATAAGGAATGAGCAGTTCTTC	CSALPGGGIRNEQFF
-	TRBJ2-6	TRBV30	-	TGTGCCTGGAGGGATCAACTCTCTGGGGCCAACGTCCTGACTTTC	CAWRDQLSGANVLTF
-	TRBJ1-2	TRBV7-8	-	TGTGCCAGCACCCCAGGATCTAACTATGGCTACACCTTC	CASTPGSNYGYTF
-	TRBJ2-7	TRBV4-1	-	TGCGCCAGCAGCCAGGCACTTACCACCTACGAGCAGTACTTC	CASSQALTTYEQYF
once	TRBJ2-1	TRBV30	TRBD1	TGTGCCTGGAGTGTATTGGGACAGGGGGCCTACAATGAGCAGTTCTTC	CAWSVLGQGAYNEQFF
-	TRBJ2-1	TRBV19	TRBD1	TGTGCCAGTAGTATAATGGGGACAGAGAACCGTAATGAGCAGTTCTTC	CASSIMGTENRNEQFF
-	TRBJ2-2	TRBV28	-	TGTCTACTAGCTCGAGAGGGGACCGGGGAGCTGTTTTTT	CLLAREGTGELFF
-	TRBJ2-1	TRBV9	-	TGTGCCAGCAGCTACGGGATTAACAATGAGCAGTTCTTC	CASSYGINNEQFF
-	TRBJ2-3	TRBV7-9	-	TGTGCCAGCAGCTTAGTAATAGGGGCAGATACGCAGTATTTT	CASSLVIGADTQYF
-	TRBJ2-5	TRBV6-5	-	TGTGCCAGCAGCGGGACGGATCAAGAGACCCAGTACTTC	CASSGTDQETQYF
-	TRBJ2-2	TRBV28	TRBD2	TGTGCCAGCAGTTTCTGGACTAGGCGGACCGGGGAGCTGTTTTTT	CASSFWTRRTGELFF
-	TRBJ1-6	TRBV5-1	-	TGCGCCAGCGCTTTGAACCCCCGAGGATCACCCCTCCACTTT	CASALNPRGSPLHF
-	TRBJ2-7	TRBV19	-	TGTGCCAGTAGTACAGGGGTGAGGGGCTTCTACGAGCAGTACTTC	CASSTGVRGFYEQYF
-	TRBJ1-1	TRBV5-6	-	TGTGCCAGCAGCACCGTCCGGACTGAAGCTTTCTTT	CASSTVRTEAFF
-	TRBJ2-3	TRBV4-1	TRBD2	TGCGCCAGCAGCCAAGCCCTAGCTAGCGGGATCACAGATACGCAGTATTTT	CASSQALASGITDTQYF
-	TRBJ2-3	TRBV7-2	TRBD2	TGTGCCAGCACCCTCCTTTTGCGGGAGGCCCAAGATACGCAGTATTTT	CASTLLLREAQDTQYF
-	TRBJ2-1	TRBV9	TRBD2	TGTGCCAGCAGCGTATCTACTAGCGGCTTCAATGAGCAGTTCTTC	CASSVSTSGFNEQFF
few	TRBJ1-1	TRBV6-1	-	TGTGCCAGCAGTGAGGGACTCACTGAAGCTTTCTTT	CASSEGLTEAFF
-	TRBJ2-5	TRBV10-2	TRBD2	TGCGCCAGCAACCCTAGCGGGGTGGGGGAGACCCAGTACTTC	CASNPSGVGETQYF
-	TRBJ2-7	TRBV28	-	TGTGCCAGCAGTTTCAAGGCCTACGAGCAGTACTTC	CASSFKAYEQYF
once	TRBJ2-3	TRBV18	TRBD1	TGTGCCAGCTCCCTAATAACCGGGACAGACACAGATACGCAGTATTTT	CASSLITGTDTDTQYF
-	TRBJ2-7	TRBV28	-	TGTGCCAGCAGGGGGTCGGATTCCTACGAGCAGTACTTC	CASRGSDSYEQYF
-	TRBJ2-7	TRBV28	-	TGTGCCAGCAGTTCGGGACATCTCTACGAGCAGTACTTC	CASSSGHLYEQYF
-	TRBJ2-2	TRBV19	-	TGTGCCAGTAGTATGCGGCAGTTTAACACCGGGGAGCTGTTTTTT	CASSMRQFNTGELFF
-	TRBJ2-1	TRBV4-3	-	TGCGCCAGCAGCCAAGATGAGTGGAGGGGGTACAATGAGCAGTTCTTC	CASSQDEWRGYNEQFF
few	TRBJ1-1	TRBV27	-	TGTGCCAGCAGTTACCACCAGAACACTGAAGCTTTCTTT	CASSYHQNTEAFF
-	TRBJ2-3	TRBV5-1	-	TGCGCCAGCAGTACGGGACTGACAGATACGCAGTATTTT	CASSTGLTDTQYF
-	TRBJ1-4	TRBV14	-	TGTGCCAGCAGCCAAGATACGGAGGAAAAACTGTTTTTT	CASSQDTEEKLFF
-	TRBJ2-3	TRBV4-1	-	TGCGCCAGCAGCCCGGGTGAGCCGGGTACGCAGTATTTT	CASSPGEPGTQYF
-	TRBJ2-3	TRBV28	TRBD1	TGTGCCAGCAGTGACCCCGGGACAGGGAAAGATACGCAGTATTTT	CASSDPGTGKDTQYF
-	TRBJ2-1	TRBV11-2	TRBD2	TGTGCCAGCAGCATGACTAGCGGAACCTACAATGAGCAGTTCTTC	CASSMTSGTYNEQFF
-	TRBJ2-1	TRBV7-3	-	TGTGCCAGCAGCTTTCTGAGAGCCTCCTACAATGAGCAGTTCTTC	CASSFLRASYNEQFF
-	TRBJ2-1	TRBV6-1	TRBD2	TGTGCCAGCAGTGAATTGTCTAGCGGGAGTCATGAGCAGTTCTTC	CASSELSSGSHEQFF
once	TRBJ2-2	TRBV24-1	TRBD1	TGTGCCACCAGTGATTTTAGGCAGGGGGCGATTGGGGAGCTGTTTTTT	CATSDFRQGAIGELFF
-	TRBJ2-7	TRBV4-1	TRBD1	TGCGCCAGCAGCCAAGGGGACAGGGCCTACGAGCAGTACTTC	CASSQGDRAYEQYF
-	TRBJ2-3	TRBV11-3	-	TGTGCCAGCAGCTTAATGGGACTGAGCACAGATACGCAGTATTTT	CASSLMGLSTDTQYF
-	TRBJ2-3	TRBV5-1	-	TGCGCCAGCAGCGAGTCGAGCGGGTCCCACCTAGATGGTACGCAGTATTTT	CASSESSGSHLDGTQYF
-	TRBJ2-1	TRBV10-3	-	TGTGCCATCAGTGATTCGGCTGCTAGCCGGCAGTTCTTC	CAISDSAASRQFF